This T cell receptor (beta chain) came from a study of response to subunit inactivated influenza vaccine. The study's findings and limits: T cells newly recruited by each seasonal influenza vaccination are few, the authors suggested.

One entry per CDR3 protein results from TCRdb running MiXCR on the RT-PCR reads. The sample holds about 800,000 distinct CDR3 sequences, 21% seen once. The V end lost 3 bases, the J end lost 11 bases, and 22 bases lay between the germline ends. This CDR3 is built from 15 residues. Germline V CDR1 and CDR2: MGHDK, SYGVNS. As concerns this clonotype: Its matching antigen is unknown.

The input for sequencing was PBMCs from blood, taken more than 4 days after vaccination. The TCR sequence derives from a man between 50 and 59 years old who received an inactivated influenza vaccine. The rearrangement links TRBV25-1 to TRBJ1-1; maybe TRBD1 (5 bases). The CDR3: CASSDPIRAGRAAFF. For the CDR3, the DNA is TGTGCCAGCAGTGACCCCATCCGGGCAGGGAGGGCGGCTTTCTTT.